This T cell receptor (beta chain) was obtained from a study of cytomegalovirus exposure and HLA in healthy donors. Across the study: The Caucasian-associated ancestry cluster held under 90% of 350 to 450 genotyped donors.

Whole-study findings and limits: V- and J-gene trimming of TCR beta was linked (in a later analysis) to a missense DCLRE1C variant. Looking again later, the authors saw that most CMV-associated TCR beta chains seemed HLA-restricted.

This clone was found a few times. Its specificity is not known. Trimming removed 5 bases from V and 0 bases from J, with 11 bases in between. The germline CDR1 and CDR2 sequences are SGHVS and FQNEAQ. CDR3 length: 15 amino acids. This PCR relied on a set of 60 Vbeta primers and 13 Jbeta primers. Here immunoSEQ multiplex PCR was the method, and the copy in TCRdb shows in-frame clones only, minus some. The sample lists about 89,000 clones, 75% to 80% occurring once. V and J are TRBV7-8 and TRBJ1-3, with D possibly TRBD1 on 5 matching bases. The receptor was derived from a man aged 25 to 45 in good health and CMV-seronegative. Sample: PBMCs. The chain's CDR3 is CASSAGLGSGNTIYF. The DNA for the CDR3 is TGTGCCAGCAGCGCGGGACTTGGCTCTGGAAACACCATATATTTT.